Below are 26 T cell receptor beta chains sequenced from a single sample in a study of response to subunit inactivated influenza vaccine. TCRdb itself ran the RT-PCR reads through MiXCR, one entry per CDR3 protein. The sample lists around 530,000 distinct CDR3 sequences, about 15% seen once, with less than 4% in the top ten. The sample was CD4+ T cells sorted from PBMCs, taken roughly 24 months after vaccination. The receptor source for this set is a man aged 45 to 70 who received an inactivated influenza vaccine.

J is TRBJ2-1 and V is TRBV20-1; 15 nucleotides align to TRBD2. Germline V lookup: CDR1 DFQATT, CDR2 SNEGSKA (reference sequence). The CDR3 length is 19 residues. V gave up 0 bases and J gave up 4 bases; unmatched junction bases: 10. Here the CDR3 reads CSARDISGLAGGRYNEQFF. The CDR3 bases are TGCAGTGCTAGAGATATTTCGGGACTAGCGGGAGGAAGGTACAATGAGCAGTTCTTC.

The genes are TRBV30 and TRBJ2-6; 7 bases line up with TRBD1. Germline V gene lookup returns CDR1 GTSNPN and CDR2 SVGIG (reference sequence). The CDR3 loop spans 15 amino acids. Trimming at V came to 2 bases and at J to 2 bases, leaving 3 bases not matched to a gene. CDR3 sequence (DNA): TGTGCCTGGAGTAAAGGGACAGCTGGGGCCAACGTCCTGACTTTC. This codes for CAWSKGTAGANVLTF. Drawing the rest from reference TRBV30 and TRBJ2-6, the complete variable domain is SQTIHQWPATLVQPVGSPLSLECTVEGTSNPNLYWYRQAAGRGLQLLFYSVGIGQISSEVPQNLSASRPQDRQFILSSKKLLLSDSGFYLCAWSKGTAGANVLTFGAGSRLTVL.

This clonotype was observed a few times. Here the CDR3 DNA reads TGTGCCAGCAGCCAAGATTTCACTAGCGGGGGACCAGATACGCAGTATTTT. Translated: CASSQDFTSGGPDTQYF. The chain has TRBV4-2 and TRBJ2-3; 11 bases agree with TRBD2. The CDR3 extends over 17 amino acids. CDR1 is LGHNA, CDR2 YNFKEQ, per germline. J lost 4 bases, V lost 0 bases, and 6 bases had no gene match.

This clonotype was recorded a few times. The rearrangement links TRBV6-5 to TRBJ2-2; 8 bases are a match to TRBD2. The V gene end was trimmed by 2 bases and the J gene end by 4 bases; junction bases not matched to a gene: 9. CDR1 MNHEY and CDR2 SVGAGI come from the germline V gene. This CDR3 is built from 17 residues. The CDR3 reads CASSYHEALAVTGELFF. CDR3 DNA: TGTGCCAGCAGTTACCATGAAGCACTAGCGGTCACCGGGGAGCTGTTTTTT.

V and J are TRBV3-1 and TRBJ2-1; 7 positions match TRBD2. The CDR3 consists of 15 residues. The V segment lost 6 bases and the J segment 5 bases; nucleotides outside the gene matches: 10. The V gene's germline CDR1 is LGHDT and CDR2 YNNKEL (reference sequence). CDR3 DNA sequence: TGTGCCAGCAGGGAAAGGGGAAGCGGGAACAATGAGCAGTTCTTC. Translation gives CASRERGSGNNEQFF.

The chain joins TRBV10-3 to TRBJ2-7; maybe TRBD1 (5 bases). The CDR3 spans 14 residues. The germline gives CDR1 ENHRY, CDR2 SYGVKD. Trimming removed 10 bases from V and 2 bases from J, with 18 bases in between. The CDR3 region is CATRVSNMPYEQYF. CDR3 bases: TGTGCCACCAGGGTGAGCAACATGCCCTACGAGCAGTACTTC.

This clonotype came up many times. V gene TRBV6-2 or TRBV6-3 combines with J gene TRBJ2-3; 11 bases are shared with TRBD1. The V gene end was trimmed by 6 bases and the J gene end by 1 base; junction bases not matched to a gene: 12. Germline CDR1 is MNHEY and CDR2 is SVGEGT. The CDR3 loop spans 18 amino acids. The DNA for the CDR3 is TGTGCCAGCAGAACCACCGGGACAGGGGGGTATGGCACAGATACGCAGTATTTT. Residues: CASRTTGTGGYGTDTQYF.

V is TRBV10-3 and J is TRBJ2-1; 9 bases fit TRBD2. The junction had 9 bases not matched to a gene; V was cut back by 4 bases and J by 8 bases. Germline V gene sequence: CDR1 ENHRY, CDR2 SYGVKD. The CDR3 length is 15 residues. The CDR3 loop is CAISGSSGVNDEQFF. CDR3 nucleotides: TGTGCCATCAGTGGCTCTAGCGGGGTAAATGATGAGCAGTTCTTC.

This clonotype was counted only a few times. The chain carries TRBV7-6 and TRBJ1-4; D gene uncertain. CDR1 and CDR2 (germline): SGHVS, FNYEAQ. Trimming took 1 base from V and 10 from J, leaving 10 bases between them. This CDR3 comprises 13 residues. The CDR3 DNA sequence: TGTGCCAGCAGCTTAGGTCAGGACCGAAAACTGTTTTTT. This codes for CASSLGQDRKLFF.

The rearrangement links TRBV6-5 to TRBJ1-4; D not certain. CDR3 length equals 13 residues. Germline V lookup: CDR1 MNHEY, CDR2 SVGAGI. V was clipped by 4 bases and J by 10 bases, with 13 bases between them. The CDR3 DNA is TGTGCCAGCAGTTCAGGAGATCGGGGAAAACTGTTTTTT. As protein: CASSSGDRGKLFF.

In its sample, this clonotype was seen many times. The V and J genes are TRBV10-3 and TRBJ1-1, with D possibly matching TRBD1 (5 bases). Per germline, CDR1 ENHRY and CDR2 SYGVKD. V lost 2 bases to trimming and J lost 4 bases, with 5 bases between them. The CDR3 extends over 12 amino acids. CDR3 residues: CAISEQGTEAFF. DNA of the CDR3: TGTGCCATCAGTGAGCAGGGCACTGAAGCTTTCTTT.

The chain couples TRBV7-6 to TRBJ2-2; 9 bases align to TRBD1. Germline CDR1 SGHVS, CDR2 FNYEAQ. The CDR3 sequence is 16 residues long. The ends lost 4 bases at V and 5 bases at J; junction bases unmatched: 8. The CDR3 DNA is TGTGCCAGCAGCTCTAACAGGGGGCGCGGAACCGGGGAGCTGTTTTTT. It translates to CASSSNRGRGTGELFF.

Written as DNA, the CDR3 is TGTGCCATCAGTGAGTCCGCAGGGGGGAACACCGGGGAGCTGTTTTTT. Translation: CAISESAGGNTGELFF. The rearrangement joins TRBV10-3 to TRBJ2-2; 7 bases are a match to TRBD1. The ends lost 0 bases at V and 1 base at J; junction bases unmatched: 2. The V gene's germline CDR1 is ENHRY and CDR2 SYGVKD. The CDR3 has 16 residues.

This chain connects TRBV7-2 to TRBJ1-5, with D possibly matching TRBD1 (5 bases). Germline loops: CDR1 SGHTA, CDR2 FQGNSA. Between the trimmed V and J ends, which lost 5 bases and 7 bases, there was a span of 18 bases. This CDR3 region has 15 residues. The CDR3, as DNA: TGTGCCAGCAGCCCCCAAGGACGGGGGAGCCAGCCCCAGCATTTT. Translated: CASSPQGRGSQPQHF.

This clonotype was seen a few times. The chain combines TRBV4-1 with TRBJ2-5, with TRBD2 matching 8 bases. V trimming: 1 base; J trimming: 1 base; junction bases outside the gene matches: 8. Per the germline V gene, CDR1 is MGHRA and CDR2 is YSYEKL. CDR3 size: 17 residues. CDR3 DNA sequence: TGCGCCAGCAGCCAAGCGGTTCTGGCGGGGGGCCAAGAGACCCAGTACTTC. Its protein is CASSQAVLAGGQETQYF.

With regard to this clonotype: One junction end disagrees with the germline gene, perhaps due to a read error. This chain connects TRBV6-1 to TRBJ2-7; possibly TRBD1 for D (6 bases). The germline gives CDR1 MNHNS, CDR2 SASEGT. The CDR3 spans 14 residues. CDR3: CASSVGGKSYEQSF. The CDR3 DNA sequence: TGTGCCAGCAGTGTAGGGGGAAAGTCCTACGAGCAGTCCTTC.

This clonotype was counted a few times. The CDR3 nucleotides are TGCGCCAGCAGCTTGGGTCACTCAACCTACGAGCAGTACTTC. It specifies CASSLGHSTYEQYF. The chain carries TRBV5-1 and TRBJ2-7; D gene uncertain. The germline gives CDR1 SGHRS, CDR2 YFSETQ. V lost 0 bases and J lost 2, with 9 bases in between. CDR3 length: 14 residues.

This clonotype was seen a few times. The rearrangement uses TRBV18 and TRBJ1-1; D perhaps matches TRBD1 (5 bases). The CDR3 loop spans 15 amino acids. The germline CDR1 and CDR2 sequences are KGHSH and LQKENI. The V end was cut by 4 bases, the J end by 3 bases, with 15 bases between. The CDR3: CASSQGAVGDTEAFF. The DNA for the CDR3 is TGTGCCAGCTCACAGGGAGCGGTGGGGGACACTGAAGCTTTCTTT.

V is TRBV20-1 and J is TRBJ1-3, with D hard to call. Germline CDR1 is DFQATT and CDR2 is SNEGSKA (reference sequence). The CDR3 covers 14 residues. Trimming removed 3 bases from V and 7 bases from J, with 16 bases in between. The CDR3 spells CSARRADRWNTIYF. The CDR3, as DNA: TGCAGTGCTAGGAGGGCGGACCGGTGGAACACCATATATTTT.

Regarding this clonotype: One end of the junction does not line up with germline, which may come from a read error. The chain combines TRBV2 with TRBJ2-7; 8 bases line up with TRBD2. This CDR3 is 16 amino acids long. The germline V gene has CDR1 SNHLY and CDR2 FYNNEI. In DNA form, the CDR3 reads TGTACCAGCAGTGGTACCGGGACTAGTCCGACCTACGAGCAGTACTTC. It yields the protein CTSSGTGTSPTYEQYF.

CDR3 in amino acids: CSARPKRDLARETQYF. The DNA for the CDR3 is TGCAGTGCTAGACCCAAGCGGGACCTCGCAAGGGAGACCCAGTACTTC. This chain connects TRBV20-1 to TRBJ2-5; 7 bases map to TRBD2. V lost 2 bases to trimming and J lost 5 bases; unmatched junction nucleotides: 14. CDR3 length: 16 residues. Germline assignment: CDR1 DFQATT and CDR2 SNEGSKA (reference sequence).

In this sample, this clonotype turned up a few times. The chain couples TRBV2 to TRBJ1-4; D not resolved. CDR1 is SNHLY, CDR2 FYNNEI, per germline. V gave up 6 bases and J gave up 0 bases, with 11 bases separating them. The CDR3 loop spans 15 amino acids. For the CDR3, the DNA is TGTGCCAGCAGCCTCAACAGTGCAACTAATGAAAAACTGTTTTTT. This gives the protein CASSLNSATNEKLFF.

This clonotype was seen a few times. The chain recombines TRBV10-3 with TRBJ2-3, with 7 bases lining up with TRBD2. CDR1 and CDR2 (germline): ENHRY, SYGVKD. The CDR3 consists of 17 residues. The J segment lost 1 base and the V segment lost 0 bases, leaving 7 bases of the junction unmatched. CDR3 region: CAISESRGGSGTDTQYF. DNA for the CDR3: TGTGCCATCAGTGAGTCGAGAGGCGGGAGTGGCACAGATACGCAGTATTTT.

The J gene is TRBJ2-5, the V gene TRBV28; 8 positions match TRBD1. The germline CDR1 and CDR2 sequences are MDHEN and SYDVKM. This CDR3 has 15 residues. With V trimmed by 4 bases and J by 5 bases, 9 bases remained unmatched. This chain's CDR3 is CASSYQDRVVETQYF. The DNA for the CDR3 is TGTGCCAGCAGTTATCAGGACAGGGTAGTGGAGACCCAGTACTTC.

The CDR3 sequence: CASSLELSGSGYTF. The CDR3, as DNA: TGCGCCAGCAGCTTGGAATTATCAGGGTCTGGCTACACCTTC. The chain employs TRBV5-1 and TRBJ1-2; possibly TRBD1 for D (5 bases). V gave up 0 bases and J gave up 7 bases, with 13 bases separating them. The CDR3 contains 14 residues. The germline CDR1 and CDR2 sequences are SGHRS and YFSETQ.

This clonotype has ten or more counts. The V gene is TRBV29-1, the J gene TRBJ1-1; tentative D call: TRBD1 (5 bases). V dropped 0 bases and J dropped 5 bases, with 10 bases sitting between them. This CDR3 is built from 13 residues. Germline V gives CDR1 SQVTM, CDR2 ANQGSEA. CDR3 protein: CSVEDGGRTEAFF. In nucleotides, the CDR3 is TGCAGCGTTGAAGATGGGGGGAGGACTGAAGCTTTCTTT.